These 4 T cell receptor beta chains originate from one sample sequenced in a study of blood T cell repertoires in COVID-19 (dated by TCRdb to 2020 to 2021). Library generation was performed with the immunoSEQ multiplex PCR assay. Drawn from immuneACCESS, this table holds only the in-frame rearrangements with V and J called that TCRdb kept. Clones are partly lost; checked studies trace under half to an unresolved V gene and leave the rest unexplained. The sample profile shows around 330,000 clones; 89% of them were found once. Approximately 9.4% of the sample is in the top ten clones. What was sequenced was PBMCs or T cells enriched from blood (not recorded which). These receptors all stem from a woman in her thirties or forties who had recovered from COVID-19.

This rearrangement joins TRBV9 to TRBJ1-1; D gene ambiguous. The V gene lost 0 bases and the J gene lost 1 base, with 13 bases spanning the gap. This CDR3 has 16 residues. Germline V lookup: CDR1 SGDLS, CDR2 YYNGEE. CDR3 in amino acids: CASSVAVGSKNTEAFF. The CDR3 DNA sequence: TGTGCCAGCAGCGTAGCCGTCGGTAGTAAGAACACTGAAGCTTTCTTT. The complete variable domain, with remaining parts taken from reference TRBV9 and TRBJ1-1, reads DSGVTQTPKHLITATGQRVTLRCSPRSGDLSVYWYQQSLDQGLQFLIQYYNGEERAKGNILERFSAQQFPDLHSELNLSSLELGDSALYFCASSVAVGSKNTEAFFGQGTRLTVV.

The J gene is TRBJ2-7, the V gene TRBV19; a possible D gene is TRBD1 (5 bases). The germline V and J ends were trimmed by 6 bases and 6 bases, with 15 bases remaining between them. Germline-derived CDR1 and CDR2 are LNHDA and SQIVND (reference sequence). The CDR3 is made up of 13 amino acids. CDR3 in DNA: TGTGCCAGTAGAAGGAAAGGGGCTAGCGAGCAGTACTTC. This codes for CASRRKGASEQYF.

The gene calls are TRBV28 and TRBJ1-1, with 7 bases aligning to TRBD1. Germline V CDR1 and CDR2: MDHEN, SYDVKM. The CDR3 spans 14 residues. Losses at the gene ends were 6 bases for V and 5 bases for J; bases not matched to a gene: 9. The CDR3 is CASRARQGGTEAFF. The CDR3 bases are TGTGCCAGCAGGGCCCGACAGGGAGGTACTGAAGCTTTCTTT.

The chain links TRBV5-1 to TRBJ2-2; 7 bases line up with TRBD1. CDR1 is SGHRS and CDR2 is YFSETQ in the germline V gene. The CDR3 consists of 16 residues. V shed 5 bases and J 1 base; nucleotides not matched to a gene: 8. Here the CDR3 DNA reads TGCGCCAGCAGTCTCGGACAGGTTTGGAACACCGGGGAGCTGTTTTTT. Encoded protein: CASSLGQVWNTGELFF.